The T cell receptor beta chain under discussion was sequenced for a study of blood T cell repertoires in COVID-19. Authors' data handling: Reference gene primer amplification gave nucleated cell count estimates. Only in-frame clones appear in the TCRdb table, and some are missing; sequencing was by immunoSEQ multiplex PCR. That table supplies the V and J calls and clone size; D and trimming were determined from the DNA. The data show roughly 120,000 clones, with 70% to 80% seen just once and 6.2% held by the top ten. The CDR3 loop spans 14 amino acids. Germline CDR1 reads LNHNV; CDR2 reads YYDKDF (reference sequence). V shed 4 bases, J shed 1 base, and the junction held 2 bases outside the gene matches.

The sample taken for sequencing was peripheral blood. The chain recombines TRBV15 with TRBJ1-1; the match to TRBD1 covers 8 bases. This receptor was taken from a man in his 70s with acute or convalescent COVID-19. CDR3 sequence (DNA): TGTGCCACCAGCAAACAGGGGGAGAACACTGAAGCTTTCTTT. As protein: CATSKQGENTEAFF.